This TCR beta chain originates from a study of blood T cell repertoires in COVID-19. Study-wide background: The United States, Italy and Spain were the sources of the acute and convalescent COVID-19 samples.

Authors' methods: Reference gene primer amplification gave estimated nucleated cell counts. The data were produced by immunoSEQ multiplex PCR, yet TCRdb's version contains in-frame clones alone and is incomplete. D and trimming come from the DNA, and the V and J calls and clone size come from that table. This sample has 50,000 to 60,000 clones, with over 80% found just once. This CDR3 has 15 amino acids. CDR1 MDHEN and CDR2 SYDVKM come from the germline V gene. The V gene end was trimmed by 7 bases and the J gene end by 1 base; junction bases not matched to a gene: 6. Seattle's cohort entered during active infection and was followed longitudinally.

V usage is TRBV28 and J usage is TRBJ1-2, with TRBD1 matching over 10 bases. Source material: peripheral blood. The sequence came from a man aged 40-49 years with COVID-19, enrolled during active disease. Written as DNA, the CDR3 is TGTGCCAGCACCGGGACAGGGGAGGATAACTATGGCTACACCTTC. Translating it yields CASTGTGEDNYGYTF.